Below, 8 T cell receptor beta chains from the same sample are listed, as sequenced in a study of cytomegalovirus exposure and HLA in healthy donors. The PCR used 60 Vbeta and 13 Jbeta primers. Using immunoSEQ multiplex PCR, the repertoire was profiled, and TCRdb retains in-frame clones only, with some absent. The data contain some 100,000 clones, around 77% of them singletons. Sequences were obtained from PBMCs. All receptors derive from a man in his forties in good health and CMV-seropositive.

This clone was picked up a small number of times. The V call is TRBV6-5, the J call TRBJ2-7; the match to TRBD1 covers 10 bases. With 4 bases clipped from V and 3 bases from J, the junction kept 0 bases outside the gene matches. The CDR3 is 13 amino acids. Germline V gives CDR1 MNHEY, CDR2 SVGAGI. The CDR3 bases are TGTGCCAGCAGTTGGGACAGGGGCTACGAGCAGTACTTC. The encoded protein is CASSWDRGYEQYF.

This clone has only a few counts. CDR3 nucleotides: TGTGCCAGCAGTTTCATAGGGCTTCAGGGTAACGAGCAGTACTTC. Protein sequence: CASSFIGLQGNEQYF. This chain links TRBV28 with TRBJ2-7; D might be TRBD1 (5 bases). This CDR3 has 15 residues. CDR1 is MDHEN, CDR2 SYDVKM, per germline. The V and J ends lost 3 bases and 5 bases respectively, with 17 bases between them.

The CDR3 loop is CASSPTGQSGTEAFF. The CDR3 DNA sequence: TGTGCCAGCTCACCTACGGGACAGTCCGGCACTGAAGCTTTCTTT. The V call is TRBV18, the J call TRBJ1-1, with 7 bases aligning to TRBD1. The CDR3 runs to 15 residues. Germline CDR1 KGHSH, CDR2 LQKENI. V gave up 3 bases and J gave up 4 bases; unmatched junction bases: 8.

The chain uses TRBV10-3 and TRBJ2-7; TRBD2 aligns across 10 bases. The V gene's germline CDR1 is ENHRY and CDR2 SYGVKD. J gave up 2 bases and V 0 bases, and 7 bases lay outside the gene matches. CDR3 size: 17 residues. CDR3 nucleotide sequence: TGTGCCATCAGTGAGTCGGCTAGCGGGGGACCAACCTACGAGCAGTACTTC. The encoded protein is CAISESASGGPTYEQYF.

The chain combines TRBV2 with TRBJ2-7; possible D gene TRBD1, 5 bases. V lost 5 bases and J lost 1, with 18 bases in between. This CDR3 has 16 residues. Germline lookup yields CDR1 SNHLY and CDR2 FYNNEI. DNA for the CDR3: TGTGCCAGCAGTTTGGAAGGCCAGGGCTTTTCCTACGAGCAGTACTTC. It specifies CASSLEGQGFSYEQYF.

As DNA, the CDR3 is TGCGCCAGCAGCTTAGGACAGACCCTCTCTGGAAACACCATATATTTT. Translating it yields CASSLGQTLSGNTIYF. The gene calls are TRBV5-1 and TRBJ1-3; tentatively, D is TRBD1 (6 bases). Per germline, CDR1 SGHRS and CDR2 YFSETQ. This CDR3 has 16 residues. Trimming pared 2 bases from V and 0 bases from J, leaving 12 bases between.

The V call is TRBV6-5, the J call TRBJ2-7, with 7 bases lining up with TRBD1. Germline CDR1 reads MNHEY; CDR2 reads SVGAGI. After removal of 7 bases from V and 5 bases from J, the junction contained 8 bases not matched to a gene. This CDR3 has 13 residues. DNA for the CDR3: TGTGCCAGCAAGTTGACAGGGACGGACGAGCAGTACTTC. Its translation: CASKLTGTDEQYF.

The chain is built from TRBV18 and TRBJ2-7, with a weak D call TRBD1 (7 bases). Trimming stripped 3 bases from V and 6 bases from J, with 15 bases between. Germline loops: CDR1 KGHSH, CDR2 LQKENI. CDR3 size: 14 residues. CDR3 loop: CASSPVQGRREQYF. CDR3 DNA sequence: TGTGCCAGCTCACCCGTACAGGGGAGGCGCGAGCAGTACTTC.